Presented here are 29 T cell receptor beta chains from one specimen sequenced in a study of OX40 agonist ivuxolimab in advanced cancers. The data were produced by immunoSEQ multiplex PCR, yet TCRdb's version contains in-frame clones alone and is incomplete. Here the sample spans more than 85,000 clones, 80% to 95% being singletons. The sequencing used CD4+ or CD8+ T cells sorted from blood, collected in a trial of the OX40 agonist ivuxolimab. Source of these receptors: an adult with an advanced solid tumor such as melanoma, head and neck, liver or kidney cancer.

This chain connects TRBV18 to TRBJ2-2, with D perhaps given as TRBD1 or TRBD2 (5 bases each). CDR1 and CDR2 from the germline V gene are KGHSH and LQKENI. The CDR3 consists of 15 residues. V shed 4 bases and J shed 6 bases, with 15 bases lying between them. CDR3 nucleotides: TGTGCCAGCTCACGGGGACGGGCCCCTCCCGGGGAGCTGTTTTTT. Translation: CASSRGRAPPGELFF.

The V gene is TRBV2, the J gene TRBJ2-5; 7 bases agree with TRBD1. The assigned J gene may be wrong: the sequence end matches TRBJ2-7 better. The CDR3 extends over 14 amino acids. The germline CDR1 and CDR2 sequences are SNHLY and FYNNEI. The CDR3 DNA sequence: TGTGCCAGCAGTCTCCGGACAGGCTCTTACGAGCAGTACTTC. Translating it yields CASSLRTGSYEQYF.

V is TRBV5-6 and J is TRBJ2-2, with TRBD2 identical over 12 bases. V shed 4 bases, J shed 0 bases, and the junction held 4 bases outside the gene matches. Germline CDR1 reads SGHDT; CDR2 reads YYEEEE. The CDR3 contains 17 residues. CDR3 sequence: CASSLLAGGPNTGELFF. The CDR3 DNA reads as TGTGCCAGCAGCCTCCTAGCGGGAGGGCCGAACACCGGGGAGCTGTTTTTT. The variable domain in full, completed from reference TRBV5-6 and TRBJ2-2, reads DAGVTQSPTHLIKTRGQQVTLRCSPKSGHDTVSWYQQALGQGPQFIFQYYEEEERQRGNFPDRFSGHQFPNYSSELNVNALLLGDSALYLCASSLLAGGPNTGELFFGEGSRLTVL.

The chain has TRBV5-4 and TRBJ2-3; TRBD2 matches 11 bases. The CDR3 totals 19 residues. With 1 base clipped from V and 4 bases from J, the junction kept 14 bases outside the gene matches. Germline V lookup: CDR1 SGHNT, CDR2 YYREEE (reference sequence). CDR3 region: CASSLMVAGGPSNSDTQYF. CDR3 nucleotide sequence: TGTGCCAGCAGCTTGATGGTAGCGGGAGGGCCTTCAAACTCAGATACGCAGTATTTT.

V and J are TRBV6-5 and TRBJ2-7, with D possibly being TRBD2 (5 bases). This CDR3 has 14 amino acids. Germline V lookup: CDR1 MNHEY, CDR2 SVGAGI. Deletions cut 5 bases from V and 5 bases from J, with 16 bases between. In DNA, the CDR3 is TGTGCCAGCAGTCCCTCGGGGTCAGAGCACGAGCAGTACTTC. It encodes CASSPSGSEHEQYF.

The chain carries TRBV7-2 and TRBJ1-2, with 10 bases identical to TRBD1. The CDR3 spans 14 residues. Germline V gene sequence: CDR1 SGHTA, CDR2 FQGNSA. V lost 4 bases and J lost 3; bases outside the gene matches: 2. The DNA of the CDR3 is TGTGCCAGCAGCTCAGGACAGGGGGACTATGGCTACACCTTC. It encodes CASSSGQGDYGYTF.

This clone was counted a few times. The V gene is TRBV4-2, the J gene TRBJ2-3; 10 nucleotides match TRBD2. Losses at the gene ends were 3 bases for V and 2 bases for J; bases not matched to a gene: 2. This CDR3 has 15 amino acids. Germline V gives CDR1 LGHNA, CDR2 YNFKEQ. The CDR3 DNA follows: TGTGCCAGCAGCCAGACTAGCGGGTACACAGATACGCAGTATTTT. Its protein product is CASSQTSGYTDTQYF.

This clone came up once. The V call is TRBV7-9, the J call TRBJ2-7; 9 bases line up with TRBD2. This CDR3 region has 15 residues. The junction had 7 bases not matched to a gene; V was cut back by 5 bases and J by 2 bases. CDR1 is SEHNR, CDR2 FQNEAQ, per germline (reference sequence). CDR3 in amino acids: CASSLLGTSPYEQYF. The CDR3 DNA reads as TGTGCCAGCAGCCTCCTCGGGACTAGCCCCTACGAGCAGTACTTC. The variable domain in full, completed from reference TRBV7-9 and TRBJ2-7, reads DTGVSQNPRHKITKRGQNVTFRCDPISEHNRLYWYRQTLGQGPEFLTYFQNEAQLEKSRLLSDRFSAERPKGSFSTLEIQRTEQGDSAMYLCASSLLGTSPYEQYFGPGTRLTVT.

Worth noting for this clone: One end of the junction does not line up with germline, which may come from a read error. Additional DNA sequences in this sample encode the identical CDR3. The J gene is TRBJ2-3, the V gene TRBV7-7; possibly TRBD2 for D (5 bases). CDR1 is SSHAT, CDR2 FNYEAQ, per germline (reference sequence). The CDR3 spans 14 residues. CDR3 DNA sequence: TGTGCTAGCAGCTTAGATCGGGGAACAGATACGCAGTATTTT. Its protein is CASSLDRGTDTQYF.

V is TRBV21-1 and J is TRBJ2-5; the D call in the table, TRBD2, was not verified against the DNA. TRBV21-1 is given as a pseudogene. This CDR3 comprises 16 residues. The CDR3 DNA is TGTGCCAGCAGCAAAGCGCTTTTGACTAGCGGAGAGACCCAGTACTTC. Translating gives CASSKALLTSGETQYF.

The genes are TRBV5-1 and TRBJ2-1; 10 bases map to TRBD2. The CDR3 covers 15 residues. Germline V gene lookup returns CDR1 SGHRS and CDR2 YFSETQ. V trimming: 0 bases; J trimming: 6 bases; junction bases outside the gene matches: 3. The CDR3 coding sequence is TGCGCCAGCAGCTTGGAGGGGACTAGCGTCAATGAGCAGTTCTTC. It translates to CASSLEGTSVNEQFF. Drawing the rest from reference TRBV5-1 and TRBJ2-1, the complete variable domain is KAGVTQTPRYLIKTRGQQVTLSCSPISGHRSVSWYQQTPGQGLQFLFEYFSETQRNKGNFPGRFSGRQFSNSRSEMNVSTLELGDSALYLCASSLEGTSVNEQFFGPGTRLTVL.

CDR3 nucleotide sequence: TGTGCCAGCAGCTTAGGGGGGGGGACCGCTACCTACGAGCAGTACTTC. It codes for CASSLGGGTATYEQYF. This chain joins TRBV7-6 and TRBJ2-7; 7 bases are a match to TRBD2. Germline assignment: CDR1 SGHVS and CDR2 FNYEAQ. V trimming: 1 base; J trimming: 2 bases; junction bases outside the gene matches: 8. The CDR3 sequence is 16 residues long.

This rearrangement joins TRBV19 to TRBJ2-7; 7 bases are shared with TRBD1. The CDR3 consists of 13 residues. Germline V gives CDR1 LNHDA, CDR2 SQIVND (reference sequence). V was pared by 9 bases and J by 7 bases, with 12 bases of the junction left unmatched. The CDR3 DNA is TGTGCCAGCACGGGACAGTTCCGGGAAGAGCAGTACTTC. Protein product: CASTGQFREEQYF.

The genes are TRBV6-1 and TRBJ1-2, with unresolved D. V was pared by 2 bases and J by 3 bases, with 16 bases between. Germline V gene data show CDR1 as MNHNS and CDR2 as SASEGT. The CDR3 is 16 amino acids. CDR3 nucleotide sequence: TGTGCCAGCAGTGAATTTGGAGGGCTTGCTGACTATGGCTACACCTTC. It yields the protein CASSEFGGLADYGYTF.

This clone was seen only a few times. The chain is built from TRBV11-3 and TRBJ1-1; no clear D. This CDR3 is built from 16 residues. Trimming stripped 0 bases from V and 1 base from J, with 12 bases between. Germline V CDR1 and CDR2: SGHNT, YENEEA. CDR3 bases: TGTGCCAGCAGCTTAGATGGACGAATGGGGAACACTGAAGCTTTCTTT. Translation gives CASSLDGRMGNTEAFF.

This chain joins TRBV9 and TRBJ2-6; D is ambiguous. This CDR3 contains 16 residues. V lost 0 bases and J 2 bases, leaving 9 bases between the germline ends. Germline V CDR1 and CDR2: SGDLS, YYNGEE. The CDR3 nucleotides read TGTGCCAGCAGCGTAGATAGAGGCACTGGGGCCAACGTCCTGACTTTC. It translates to CASSVDRGTGANVLTF.

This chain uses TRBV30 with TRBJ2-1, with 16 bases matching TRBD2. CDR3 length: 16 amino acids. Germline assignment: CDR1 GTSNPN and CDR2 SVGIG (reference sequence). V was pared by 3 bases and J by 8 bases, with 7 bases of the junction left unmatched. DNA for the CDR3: TGTGCCTGGAGAGAGGGACTAGCGGGAGGGCCCGATGAGCAGTTCTTC. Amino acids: CAWREGLAGGPDEQFF.

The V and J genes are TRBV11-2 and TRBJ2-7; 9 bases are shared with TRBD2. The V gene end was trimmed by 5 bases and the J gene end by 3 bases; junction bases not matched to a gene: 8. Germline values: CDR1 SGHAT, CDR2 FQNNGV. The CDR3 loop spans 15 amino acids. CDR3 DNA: TGTGCCAGCAGCCCCTCCCTAGCGGGGAGCTACGAGCAGTACTTC. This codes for CASSPSLAGSYEQYF.

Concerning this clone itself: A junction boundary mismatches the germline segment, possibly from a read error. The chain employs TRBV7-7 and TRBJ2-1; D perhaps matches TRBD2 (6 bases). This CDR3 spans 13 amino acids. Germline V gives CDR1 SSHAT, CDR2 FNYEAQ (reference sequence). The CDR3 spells CASSPGTPNEQFF. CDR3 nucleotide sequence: TGTGCTAGCAGCCCCGGGACTCCCAATGAGCAGTTCTTC. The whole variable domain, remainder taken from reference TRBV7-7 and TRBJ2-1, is GAGVSQSPRYKVTKRGQDVTLRCDPISSHATLYWYQQALGQGPEFLTYFNYEAQPDKSGLPSDRFSAERPEGSISTLTIQRTEQRDSAMYRCASSPGTPNEQFFGPGTRLTVL.

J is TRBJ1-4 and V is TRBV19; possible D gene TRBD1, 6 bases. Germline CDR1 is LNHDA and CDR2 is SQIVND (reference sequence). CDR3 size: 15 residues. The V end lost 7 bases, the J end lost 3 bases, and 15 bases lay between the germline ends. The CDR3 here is CASIEGTPPNEKLFF. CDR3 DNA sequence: TGTGCCAGTATCGAAGGGACACCCCCTAATGAAAAACTGTTTTTT.

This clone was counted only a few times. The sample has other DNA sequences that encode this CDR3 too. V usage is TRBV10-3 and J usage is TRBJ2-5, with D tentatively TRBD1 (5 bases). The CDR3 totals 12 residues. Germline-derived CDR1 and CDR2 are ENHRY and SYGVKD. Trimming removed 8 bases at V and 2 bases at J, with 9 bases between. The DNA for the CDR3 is TGTGCCATCCGAGACAGTCAAGAGACCCAGTACTTC. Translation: CAIRDSQETQYF.

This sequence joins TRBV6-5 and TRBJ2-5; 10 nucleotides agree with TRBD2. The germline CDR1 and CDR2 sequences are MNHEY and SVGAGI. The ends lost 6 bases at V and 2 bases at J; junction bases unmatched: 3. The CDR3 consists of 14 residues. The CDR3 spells CASSWTSGQETQYF. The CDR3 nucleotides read TGTGCCAGCAGCTGGACTAGCGGACAAGAGACCCAGTACTTC.

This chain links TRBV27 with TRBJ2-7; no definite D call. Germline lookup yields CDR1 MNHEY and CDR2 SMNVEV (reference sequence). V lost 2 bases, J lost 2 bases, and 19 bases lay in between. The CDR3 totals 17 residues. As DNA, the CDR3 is TGTGCCAGCAGTTTACCAAGCCTTAGAGGCGACGCCTACGAGCAGTACTTC. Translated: CASSLPSLRGDAYEQYF.

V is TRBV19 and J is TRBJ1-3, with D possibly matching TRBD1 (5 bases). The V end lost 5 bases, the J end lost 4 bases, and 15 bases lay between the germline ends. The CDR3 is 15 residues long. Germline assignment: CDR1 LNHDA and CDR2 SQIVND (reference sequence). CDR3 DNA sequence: TGTGCCAGTAGTTTCCCCCTTGGGGCGGGAAACACCATATATTTT. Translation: CASSFPLGAGNTIYF.

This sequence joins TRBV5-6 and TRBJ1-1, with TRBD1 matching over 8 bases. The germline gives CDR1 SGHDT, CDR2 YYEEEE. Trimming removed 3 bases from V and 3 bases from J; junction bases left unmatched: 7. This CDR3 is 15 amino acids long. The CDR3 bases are TGTGCCAGCAGCTCCCGGACAGGGTATTACACTGAAGCTTTCTTT. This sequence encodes CASSSRTGYYTEAFF. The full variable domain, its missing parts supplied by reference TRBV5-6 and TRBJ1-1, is DAGVTQSPTHLIKTRGQQVTLRCSPKSGHDTVSWYQQALGQGPQFIFQYYEEEERQRGNFPDRFSGHQFPNYSSELNVNALLLGDSALYLCASSSRTGYYTEAFFGQGTRLTVV.

In DNA form, the CDR3 reads TGTGCCAGCGGACAGATCCCCGACGGGGAGCTGTTTTTT. Residues: CASGQIPDGELFF. This chain uses TRBV7-3 with TRBJ2-2; D may be TRBD1 (6 bases). The CDR3 loop spans 13 amino acids. Germline V CDR1 and CDR2: SGHTA, FQGTGA. With 8 bases removed from V and 7 bases from J, the gap between germline ends came to 14 bases.

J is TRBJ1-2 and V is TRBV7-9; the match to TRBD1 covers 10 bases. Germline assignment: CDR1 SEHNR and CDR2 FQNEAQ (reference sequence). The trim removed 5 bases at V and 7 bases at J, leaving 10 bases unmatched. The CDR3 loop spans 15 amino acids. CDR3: CASSPETTGGRGYTF. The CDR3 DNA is TGTGCCAGCAGCCCAGAGACGACAGGGGGCCGTGGCTACACCTTC.

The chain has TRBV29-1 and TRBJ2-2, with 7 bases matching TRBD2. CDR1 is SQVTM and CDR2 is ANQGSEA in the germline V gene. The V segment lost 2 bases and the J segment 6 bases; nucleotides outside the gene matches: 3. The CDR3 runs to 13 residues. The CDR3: CSVEFTSAGELFF. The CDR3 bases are TGCAGCGTTGAATTTACTAGCGCCGGGGAGCTGTTTTTT.

The CDR3 DNA reads TGCGCCAGCAGCCAAGAAAGGGGGCGTCAGCCCCAGCATTTT. Translated: CASSQERGRQPQHF. V gene TRBV4-3 combines with J gene TRBJ1-5; 7 bases align to TRBD1. The V and J ends lost 0 bases and 6 bases, in that order; junction bases with no gene match: 2. Germline V gene sequence: CDR1 LGHNA, CDR2 YSLEER. The CDR3 is made up of 14 amino acids.